Below, one T cell receptor beta chain is given with its context. The antigen is unknown. The sample comes from a study of T cells after yellow fever vaccination. Study details: Where fractions had low cell numbers, libraries were prepared from them with the SMART-Seq v4 Ultra Low Input RNA kit.

The study's findings and limits: The study noted that FACS-sorted repertoires could contain abundant clonotypes contaminating from the bulk population.

TCRdb used MiXCR to reprocess the 5' RACE reads, holding one entry per CDR3 protein. This sample has under 600,000 distinct CDR3 sequences, with around a fifth found just once. This receptor was taken from a man between 18 and 35 years old who received the YFV17D yellow fever vaccine. Sequences were derived from PBMCs, sampled 21 days after the first yellow fever vaccination.

CDR3 sequence reads: CASSSGVGELFF. CDR3 nucleotides: TGTGCCAGCAGTTCGGGGGTCGGGGAGCTGTTTTTT. The chain combines TRBV6-5 with TRBJ2-2; weak D call: TRBD2 (6 bases). Trimming left V 4 bases short and J 7 bases short, with 7 bases between. The V gene's germline CDR1 is MNHEY and CDR2 SVGAGI. The CDR3 runs to 12 residues.